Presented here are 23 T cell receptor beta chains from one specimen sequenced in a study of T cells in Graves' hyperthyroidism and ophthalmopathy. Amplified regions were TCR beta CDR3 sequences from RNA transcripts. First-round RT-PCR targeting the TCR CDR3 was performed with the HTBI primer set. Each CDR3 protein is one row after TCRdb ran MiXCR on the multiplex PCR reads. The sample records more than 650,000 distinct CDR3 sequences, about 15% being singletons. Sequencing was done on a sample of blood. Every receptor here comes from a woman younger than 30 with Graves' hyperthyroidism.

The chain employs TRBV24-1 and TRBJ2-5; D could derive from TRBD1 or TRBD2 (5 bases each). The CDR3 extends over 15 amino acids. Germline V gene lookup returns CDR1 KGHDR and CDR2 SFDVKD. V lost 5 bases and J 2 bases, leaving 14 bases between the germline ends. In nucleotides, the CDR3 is TGTGCCACCAGTGCCCGCCAGGGACCTCAAGAGACCCAGTACTTC. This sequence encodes CATSARQGPQETQYF.

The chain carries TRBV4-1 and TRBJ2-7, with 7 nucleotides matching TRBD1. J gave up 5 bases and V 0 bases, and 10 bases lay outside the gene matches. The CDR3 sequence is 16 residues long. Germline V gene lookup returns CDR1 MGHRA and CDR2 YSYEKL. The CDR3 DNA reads TGCGCCAGCAGCCAAGATCTGACAGGGACGTTGAACGAGCAGTACTTC. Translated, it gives CASSQDLTGTLNEQYF.

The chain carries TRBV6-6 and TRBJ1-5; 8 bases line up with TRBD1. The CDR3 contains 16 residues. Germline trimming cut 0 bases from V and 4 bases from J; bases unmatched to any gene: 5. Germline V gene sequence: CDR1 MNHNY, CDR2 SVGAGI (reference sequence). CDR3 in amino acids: CASSYSPGGLNQPQHF. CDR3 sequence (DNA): TGTGCCAGCAGTTACTCGCCAGGGGGCTTAAATCAGCCCCAGCATTTT.

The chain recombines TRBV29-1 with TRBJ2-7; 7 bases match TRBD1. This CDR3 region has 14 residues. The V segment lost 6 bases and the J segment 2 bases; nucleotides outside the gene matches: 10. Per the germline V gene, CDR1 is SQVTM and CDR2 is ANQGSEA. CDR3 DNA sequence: TGCAGCGTCCTACTTTTGGGACAGCCCTACGAGCAGTACTTC. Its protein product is CSVLLLGQPYEQYF.

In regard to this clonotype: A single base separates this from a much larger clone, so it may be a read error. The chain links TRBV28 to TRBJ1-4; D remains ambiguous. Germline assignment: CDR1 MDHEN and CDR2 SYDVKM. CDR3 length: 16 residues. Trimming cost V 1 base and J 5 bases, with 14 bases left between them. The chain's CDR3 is CASSLSACAGNEKLFF. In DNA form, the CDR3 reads TGTGCCAGCAGTTTATCGGCCTGCGCCGGGAATGAAAAACTGTTTTTT.

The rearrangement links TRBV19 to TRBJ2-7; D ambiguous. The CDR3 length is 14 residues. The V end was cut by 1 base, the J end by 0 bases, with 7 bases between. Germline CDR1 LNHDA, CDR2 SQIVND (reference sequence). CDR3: CASSIAVFSYEQYF. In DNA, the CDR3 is TGTGCCAGTAGTATAGCAGTCTTCTCCTACGAGCAGTACTTC.

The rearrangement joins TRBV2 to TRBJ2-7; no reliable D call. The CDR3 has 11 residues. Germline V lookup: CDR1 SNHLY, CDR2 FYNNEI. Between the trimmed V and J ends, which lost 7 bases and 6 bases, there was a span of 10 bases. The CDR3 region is CASTLSGEQYF. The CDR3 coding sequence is TGTGCCAGCACTTTATCGGGCGAGCAGTACTTC.

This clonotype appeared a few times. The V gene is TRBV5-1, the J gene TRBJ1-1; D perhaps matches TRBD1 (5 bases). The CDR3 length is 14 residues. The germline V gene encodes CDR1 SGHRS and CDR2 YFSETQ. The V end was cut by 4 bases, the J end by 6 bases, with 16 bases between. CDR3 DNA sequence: TGCGCCAGCAGCCGAGGGGATGGAGAGGCTGAAGCTTTCTTT. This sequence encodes CASSRGDGEAEAFF.

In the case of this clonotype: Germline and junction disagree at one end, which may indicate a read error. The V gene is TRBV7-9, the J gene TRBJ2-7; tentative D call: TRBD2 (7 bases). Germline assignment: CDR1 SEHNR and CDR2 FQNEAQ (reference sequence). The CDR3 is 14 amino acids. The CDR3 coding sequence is TGTGCCAGCGGCTTAAGGGGGGGAAACTACGAGCAGTACTTC. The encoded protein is CASGLRGGNYEQYF. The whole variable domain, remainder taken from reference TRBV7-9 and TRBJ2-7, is DTGVSQNPRHKITKRGQNVTFRCDPISEHNRLYWYRQTLGQGPEFLTYFQNEAQLEKSRLLSDRFSAERPKGSFSTLEIQRTEQGDSAMYLCASGLRGGNYEQYFGPGTRLTVT.

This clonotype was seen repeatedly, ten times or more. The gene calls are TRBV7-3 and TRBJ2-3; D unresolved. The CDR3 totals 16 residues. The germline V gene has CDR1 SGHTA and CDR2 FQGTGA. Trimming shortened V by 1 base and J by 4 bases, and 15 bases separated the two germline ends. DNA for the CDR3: TGTGCCAGCAGCTTAAGGGCCAAGCAATCCCCAGATACGCAGTATTTT. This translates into CASSLRAKQSPDTQYF. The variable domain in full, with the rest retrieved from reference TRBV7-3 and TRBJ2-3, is GAGVSQTPSNKVTEKGKYVELRCDPISGHTALYWYRQSLGQGPEFLIYFQGTGAADDSGLPNDRFFAVRPEGSVSTLKIQRTERGDSAVYLCASSLRAKQSPDTQYFGPGTRLTVL.

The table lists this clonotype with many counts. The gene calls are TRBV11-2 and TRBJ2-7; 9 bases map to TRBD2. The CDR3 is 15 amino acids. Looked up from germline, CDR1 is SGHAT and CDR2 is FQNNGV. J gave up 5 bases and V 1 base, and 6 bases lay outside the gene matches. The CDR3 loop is CASSLVASGNNEQYF. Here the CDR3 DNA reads TGTGCCAGCAGCTTAGTGGCTAGCGGGAACAACGAGCAGTACTTC. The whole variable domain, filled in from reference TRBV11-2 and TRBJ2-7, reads EAGVAQSPRYKIIEKRQSVAFWCNPISGHATLYWYQQILGQGPKLLIQFQNNGVVDDSQLPKDRFSAERLKGVDSTLKIQPAKLEDSAVYLCASSLVASGNNEQYFGPGTRLTVT.

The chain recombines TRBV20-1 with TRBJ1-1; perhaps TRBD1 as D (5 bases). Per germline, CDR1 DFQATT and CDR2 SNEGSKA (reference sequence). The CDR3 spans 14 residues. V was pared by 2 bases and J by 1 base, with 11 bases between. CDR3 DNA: TGCAGTGCTAGAAGGCAGGGCCCGAACACTGAAGCTTTCTTT. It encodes CSARRQGPNTEAFF.

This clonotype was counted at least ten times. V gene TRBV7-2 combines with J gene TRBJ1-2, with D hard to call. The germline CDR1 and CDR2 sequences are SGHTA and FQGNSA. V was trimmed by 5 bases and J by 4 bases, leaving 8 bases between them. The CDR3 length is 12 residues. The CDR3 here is CASSPSTYGYTF. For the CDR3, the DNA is TGTGCCAGCAGCCCCTCGACCTATGGCTACACCTTC. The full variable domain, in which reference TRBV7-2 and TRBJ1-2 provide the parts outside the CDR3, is GAGVSQSPSNKVTEKGKDVELRCDPISGHTALYWYRQSLGQGLEFLIYFQGNSAPDKSGLPSDRFSAERTGGSVSTLTIQRTQQEDSAVYLCASSPSTYGYTFGSGTRLTVV.

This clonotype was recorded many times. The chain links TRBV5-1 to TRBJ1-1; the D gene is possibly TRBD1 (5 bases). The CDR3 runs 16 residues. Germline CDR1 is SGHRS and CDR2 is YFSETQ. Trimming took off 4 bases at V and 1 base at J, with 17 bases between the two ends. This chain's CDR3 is CASSRDLGERNTEAFF. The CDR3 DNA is TGCGCCAGCAGCCGCGATTTAGGGGAGCGGAACACTGAAGCTTTCTTT.

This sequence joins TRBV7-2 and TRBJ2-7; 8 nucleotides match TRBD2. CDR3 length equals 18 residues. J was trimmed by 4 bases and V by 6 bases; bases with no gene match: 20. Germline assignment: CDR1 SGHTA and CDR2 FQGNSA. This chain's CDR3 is CASRNPCARLAGPYEQYF. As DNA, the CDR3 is TGTGCCAGCAGAAATCCATGTGCCAGGCTAGCGGGCCCATACGAGCAGTACTTC.

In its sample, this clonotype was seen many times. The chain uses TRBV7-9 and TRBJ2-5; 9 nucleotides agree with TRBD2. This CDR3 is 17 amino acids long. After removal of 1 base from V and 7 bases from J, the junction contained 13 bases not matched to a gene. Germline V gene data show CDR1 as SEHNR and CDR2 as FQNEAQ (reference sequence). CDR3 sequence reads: CASSLGFGGTSPRTQYF. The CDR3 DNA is TGTGCCAGCAGCTTAGGGTTCGGGGGGACTAGCCCTCGGACCCAGTACTTC.

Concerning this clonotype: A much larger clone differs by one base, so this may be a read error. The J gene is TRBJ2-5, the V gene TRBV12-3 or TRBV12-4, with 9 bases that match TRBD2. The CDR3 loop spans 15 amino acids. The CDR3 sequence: CASSLASGRREIQYF. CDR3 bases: TGTGCCAGCAGTTTAGCTAGCGGGAGAAGAGAGATCCAGTACTTC.

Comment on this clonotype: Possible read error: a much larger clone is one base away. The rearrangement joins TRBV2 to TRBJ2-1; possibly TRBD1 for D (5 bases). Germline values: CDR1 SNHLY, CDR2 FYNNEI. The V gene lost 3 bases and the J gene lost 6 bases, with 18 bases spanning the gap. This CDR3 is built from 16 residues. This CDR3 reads CASSDLQRWGLNEQFF. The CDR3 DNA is TGTGCCAGCAGTGACCTTCAGCGATGGGGCCTCAATGAGCAGTTCTTC.

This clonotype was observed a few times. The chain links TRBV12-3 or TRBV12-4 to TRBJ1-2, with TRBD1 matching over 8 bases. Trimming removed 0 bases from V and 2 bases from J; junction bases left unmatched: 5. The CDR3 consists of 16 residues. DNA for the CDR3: TGTGCCAGCAGTTTAGCGGCCAGGGGGCAAAACTATGGCTACACCTTC. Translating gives CASSLAARGQNYGYTF.

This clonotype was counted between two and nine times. CDR3 DNA sequence: TGTGCCAGCAGCCAAGAATTGACTAGCGGGAACACCGGGGAGCTGTTTTTT. Encoded protein: CASSQELTSGNTGELFF. The genes are TRBV4-2 and TRBJ2-2; 9 nucleotides line up with TRBD2. This CDR3 is built from 17 residues. V dropped 0 bases and J dropped 1; count of bases not matched to a gene: 3. CDR1 is LGHNA and CDR2 is YNFKEQ in the germline V gene.

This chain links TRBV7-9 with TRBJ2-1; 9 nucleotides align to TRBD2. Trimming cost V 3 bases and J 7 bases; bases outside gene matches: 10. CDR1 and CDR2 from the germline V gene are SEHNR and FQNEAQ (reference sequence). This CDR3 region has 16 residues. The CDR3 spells CASSLLVAGVSNEQFF. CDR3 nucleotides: TGTGCCAGCAGCTTGCTGGTAGCGGGAGTATCTAATGAGCAGTTCTTC.

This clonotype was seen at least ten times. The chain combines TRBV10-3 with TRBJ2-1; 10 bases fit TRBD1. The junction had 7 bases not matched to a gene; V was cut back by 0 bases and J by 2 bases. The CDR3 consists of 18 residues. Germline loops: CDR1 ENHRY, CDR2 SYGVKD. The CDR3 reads CAISESMDDRGPYNEQFF. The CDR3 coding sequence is TGTGCCATCAGTGAGTCGATGGATGACAGGGGGCCCTACAATGAGCAGTTCTTC.

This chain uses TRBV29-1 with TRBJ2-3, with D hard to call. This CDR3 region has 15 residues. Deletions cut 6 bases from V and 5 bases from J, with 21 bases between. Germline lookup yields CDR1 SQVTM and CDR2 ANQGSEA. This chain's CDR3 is CSVEPVDNLGDTQYF. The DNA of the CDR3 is TGCAGCGTCGAACCGGTGGATAACTTAGGAGATACGCAGTATTTT.